These T cell receptor beta chains were read from a single sample in a study of spatial heterogeneity in lung cancer. TCRdb analysed the 5' RACE reads with MiXCR anew, one entry per CDR3 protein. The table shows tens of thousands of distinct CDR3 sequences, with under 9% occurring only once. Material: PBMCs, obtained at surgery. Receptors originate from a male donor with early-stage non-small cell lung cancer. The CDR3 runs from the conserved cysteine through the conserved F or W. Clone size is shown for a subset of rows, as once, few, many or a class of expanded clone.

J gene	V gene	clone size	CDR3 protein
TRBJ2-7	TRBV4-1	few	CASSQDRWVGIYEQYF
TRBJ2-1	TRBV29-1	many	CSVEGWTSERNEQFF
TRBJ2-3	TRBV5-1	many	CASSRTGGGPGDTQYF
TRBJ2-3	TRBV5-4	many	CASSRLSGGADTQYF
TRBJ2-3	TRBV20-1	many	CSARDMRGTDTDTQYF
TRBJ1-6	TRBV12-3/TRBV12-4	few	CASSQGQGAPLHF
TRBJ2-1	TRBV20-1	many	CSAEPTSGSYNEQFF
TRBJ1-2	TRBV9	many	CASSTSVQGNYGYTF
TRBJ1-2	TRBV3-1	few	CASSQETGHYGYTF
TRBJ2-3	TRBV5-4	few	CASSSDTSGFSTDTQYF
TRBJ1-2	TRBV29-1	many	CSDDRTGGTEGYTF
TRBJ1-4	TRBV14	few	CASSARTEKLFF
TRBJ1-1	TRBV7-9	many	CASSLGGTGYIEAFF
TRBJ1-5	TRBV19	NA	CASSPDRGVSNQPQHF
TRBJ2-5	TRBV28	NA	CASGPNQETQYF
TRBJ2-3	TRBV19	NA	CATELAGGHTQYF
TRBJ2-5	TRBV29-1	few	CSGKRTGGTETQYF
TRBJ2-3	TRBV20-1	NA	CSARDYTSGADTQYF
TRBJ2-3	TRBV25-1	NA	CASSVTRSHTDTQYF
TRBJ1-5	TRBV6-5	NA	CASSYDSEQGQPQHF
TRBJ1-1	TRBV6-2/TRBV6-3	NA	CASSYSPGDAAFF